The 21 T cell receptor beta chains below all came from one sample that was sequenced in a study of blood T cell repertoires in COVID-19. The data were produced by immunoSEQ multiplex PCR, yet TCRdb's version contains in-frame clones alone and is incomplete. The sample lists approximately 210,000 clones, about 90% occurring once. Specimen: peripheral blood. These receptors came from a man aged 18 to 29 with active or convalescent COVID-19.

The chain combines TRBV2 with TRBJ2-7, with 9 bases lining up with TRBD2. The CDR3 covers 17 residues. Losses at the gene ends were 3 bases for V and 0 bases for J; bases not matched to a gene: 9. CDR1 and CDR2 (germline): SNHLY, FYNNEI. The CDR3 DNA reads as TGTGCCAGCAGTGATTGGGCGGGAGGGTCGAGCTCCTACGAGCAGTACTTC. Amino acid sequence: CASSDWAGGSSSYEQYF.

This chain connects TRBV6-2 or TRBV6-3 to TRBJ2-7; 7 nucleotides align to TRBD1. Germline assignment: CDR1 MNHEY and CDR2 SVGEGT. Trimming cost V 7 bases and J 0 bases; bases outside gene matches: 6. The CDR3 has 14 residues. CDR3 nucleotide sequence: TGTGCCAGCAACCCGACAGGGAGCTCCTACGAGCAGTACTTC. It translates to CASNPTGSSYEQYF.

V gene TRBV27 combines with J gene TRBJ2-3; 13 bases are shared with TRBD2. In germline, CDR1 is MNHEY, CDR2 SMNVEV (reference sequence). The V gene end was trimmed by 6 bases and the J gene end by 8 bases; junction bases not matched to a gene: 14. This CDR3 region has 17 residues. CDR3 amino acids: CASSPQTSGRFSFTQYF. The DNA of the CDR3 is TGTGCCAGCAGCCCTCAGACTAGCGGGAGGTTTTCGTTTACGCAGTATTTT.

CDR3 amino acids: CASSGQGGRPQHF. The CDR3 DNA follows: TGTGCCAGCAGTGGACAGGGGGGGCGGCCCCAGCATTTT. The rearrangement links TRBV2 to TRBJ1-5; 9 positions agree with TRBD1. The CDR3 is 13 residues long. From germline, CDR1 is SNHLY and CDR2 FYNNEI. V shed 4 bases and J 9 bases; nucleotides not matched to a gene: 4.

CDR3: CAISRESHTGELFF. Written as DNA, the CDR3 is TGTGCCATCTCCCGAGAGTCCCACACCGGGGAGCTGTTTTTT. The gene calls are TRBV10-3 and TRBJ2-2; D not certain. This CDR3 has 14 amino acids. V shed 8 bases and J shed 3 bases, with 13 bases lying between them. Germline V gives CDR1 ENHRY, CDR2 SYGVKD.

This clone was observed a handful of times. CDR3 in DNA: TGTGCCAGTTTTTTAAGGACAGGGTCCTCGACCACTGAAGCTTTCTTT. It translates to CASFLRTGSSTTEAFF. The V gene is TRBV19, the J gene TRBJ1-1; the match to TRBD1 covers 8 bases. The length of the CDR3 is 16 residues. V lost 8 bases, J lost 4 bases, and 15 bases stayed unmatched. Germline values: CDR1 LNHDA, CDR2 SQIVND (reference sequence).

The chain couples TRBV9 to TRBJ2-4; 9 bases are a match to TRBD2. Germline CDR1 is SGDLS and CDR2 is YYNGEE. After removal of 0 bases from V and 3 bases from J, the junction contained 10 bases not matched to a gene. The CDR3 runs 18 residues. This chain's CDR3 is CASSVASDSGSGKNIQYF. The CDR3 bases are TGTGCCAGCAGCGTAGCTTCGGATAGCGGGAGCGGCAAAAACATTCAGTACTTC.

V and J are TRBV24-1 and TRBJ1-2; 12 bases agree with TRBD1. The CDR3 extends over 13 amino acids. V trimming: 10 bases; J trimming: 6 bases; junction bases outside the gene matches: 5. The V gene's germline CDR1 is KGHDR and CDR2 SFDVKD. CDR3 sequence (DNA): TGTGCCACGTGGGGACAGGGGGCGGATGGCTACACCTTC. Protein product: CATWGQGADGYTF.

The chain links TRBV3-1 (or the pseudogene TRBV3-2) to TRBJ1-1; D is perhaps TRBD1 (5 bases). The CDR3 has 14 amino acids. Looked up from germline, CDR1 is LGHDT and CDR2 is YNNKEL (reference sequence). V was trimmed by 1 base and J by 7 bases, leaving 13 bases between them. This chain's CDR3 is CASSQGGGIGEAFF. The CDR3 DNA reads TGTGCCAGCAGCCAAGGGGGGGGAATCGGTGAAGCTTTCTTT.

The chain couples TRBV6-5 to TRBJ2-7; 7 positions match TRBD1. The CDR3 loop spans 15 amino acids. The junction had 7 bases not matched to a gene; V was cut back by 2 bases and J by 3 bases. CDR1 MNHEY and CDR2 SVGAGI come from the germline V gene. In DNA, the CDR3 is TGTGCCAGCAGTTACGTAGGAACAGGGGACTACGAGCAGTACTTC. It yields the protein CASSYVGTGDYEQYF.

The chain uses TRBV11-2 and TRBJ1-1; D is undetermined. This CDR3 comprises 14 residues. CDR1 SGHAT and CDR2 FQNNGV come from the germline V gene. Trimming took off 1 base at V and 1 base at J, with 7 bases between the two ends. For the CDR3, the DNA is TGTGCCAGCAGCTTAGGGAGACGGAACACTGAAGCTTTCTTT. Protein: CASSLGRRNTEAFF. The variable domain in full, completed from reference TRBV11-2 and TRBJ1-1, reads EAGVAQSPRYKIIEKRQSVAFWCNPISGHATLYWYQQILGQGPKLLIQFQNNGVVDDSQLPKDRFSAERLKGVDSTLKIQPAKLEDSAVYLCASSLGRRNTEAFFGQGTRLTVV.

The chain couples TRBV9 to TRBJ2-2, with D possibly matching TRBD2 (5 bases). Germline assignment: CDR1 SGDLS and CDR2 YYNGEE. CDR3 length: 14 amino acids. V was shortened by 0 bases and J by 4 bases, with 7 bases between the two germline ends. The CDR3 loop is CASSVVGSTGELFF. Written as DNA, the CDR3 is TGTGCCAGCAGCGTAGTGGGGAGCACCGGGGAGCTGTTTTTT.

The V gene is TRBV29-1, the J gene TRBJ1-5; TRBD1 agrees at 8 bases. CDR1 is SQVTM and CDR2 is ANQGSEA in the germline V gene. The CDR3 extends over 13 amino acids. Unmatched junction bases numbered 4, after V lost 6 bases and J lost 3 bases. The CDR3 DNA reads as TGCAGCGTGGGGCAGGGGGCCAATCAGCCCCAGCATTTT. It encodes CSVGQGANQPQHF.

The chain carries TRBV5-4 and TRBJ2-1; TRBD2 aligns across 8 bases. From germline, CDR1 is SGHNT and CDR2 YYREEE (reference sequence). The CDR3 length is 13 residues. The V gene end was trimmed by 4 bases and the J gene end by 6 bases; junction bases not matched to a gene: 3. The CDR3 DNA reads TGTGCCAGCAGCAGTGGGACTAGCAATGAGCAGTTCTTC. Translated, it gives CASSSGTSNEQFF.

The chain has TRBV5-4 and TRBJ2-1; tentatively, D is TRBD2 (6 bases). The CDR3 sequence is 14 residues long. The ends were cut back, 2 bases at V and 5 bases at J, with 11 bases in the middle. CDR1 and CDR2 (germline): SGHNT, YYREEE (reference sequence). Here the CDR3 reads CASSLLGGNNEQFF. The CDR3 DNA follows: TGTGCCAGCAGCTTACTTGGCGGGAACAATGAGCAGTTCTTC.

J is TRBJ2-2 and V is TRBV5-1; D call uncertain. V shed 0 bases and J shed 0 bases, with 18 bases lying between them. The CDR3 is 19 residues long. Germline CDR1 SGHRS, CDR2 YFSETQ. CDR3 bases: TGCGCCAGCAGCTTGGTGGCGGTAAGACCCTCTACGAACACCGGGGAGCTGTTTTTT. It is translated as CASSLVAVRPSTNTGELFF.

This clone was observed a single time. V gene TRBV29-1 combines with J gene TRBJ2-5; 8 bases agree with TRBD2. CDR1 and CDR2 (germline): SQVTM, ANQGSEA. CDR3 length equals 14 residues. J lost 4 bases, V lost 7 bases, and 11 bases had no gene match. The chain's CDR3 is CSALLAEGGETQYF. The DNA for the CDR3 is TGCAGCGCCCTACTAGCGGAGGGGGGAGAGACCCAGTACTTC.

The chain uses TRBV19 and TRBJ1-5; 7 bases fit TRBD1. The CDR3 loop spans 15 amino acids. V lost 7 bases, J lost 4 bases, and 10 bases stayed unmatched. Germline V CDR1 and CDR2: LNHDA, SQIVND (reference sequence). CDR3 in amino acids: CASTSQGRSNQPQHF. The CDR3, as DNA: TGTGCCAGTACCTCACAGGGGAGGTCTAATCAGCCCCAGCATTTT.

This sequence joins TRBV4-3 and TRBJ2-5; 9 nucleotides line up with TRBD1. The CDR3 extends over 15 amino acids. V shed 4 bases and J 5 bases; nucleotides not matched to a gene: 8. Germline-derived CDR1 and CDR2 are LGHNA and YSLEER. CDR3 in DNA: TGCGCCAGCAGCCTAAGACAGGGGGGGTTTGAGACCCAGTACTTC. Its translation: CASSLRQGGFETQYF.

The chain recombines TRBV10-1 with TRBJ2-7; perhaps TRBD2 as D (5 bases). The CDR3 covers 15 residues. V dropped 2 bases and J dropped 1 base, with 12 bases sitting between them. CDR1 and CDR2 (germline): WNHNN, SYGVQD (reference sequence). CDR3 sequence: CASSENPAGSYEQYF. In nucleotides, the CDR3 is TGCGCCAGCAGTGAGAACCCGGCGGGTTCCTACGAGCAGTACTTC.

With regard to this clone: The same CDR3 can be traced to other DNA sequences in this sample. This sequence joins TRBV28 and TRBJ2-7, with D possibly matching TRBD2 (6 bases). This CDR3 is built from 12 residues. Germline-derived CDR1 and CDR2 are MDHEN and SYDVKM. Trimming took 5 bases from V and 3 from J, leaving 8 bases between them. CDR3 sequence: CASSGRGYEQYF. CDR3 sequence (DNA): TGTGCCAGCAGTGGGCGGGGCTACGAGCAGTACTTC.